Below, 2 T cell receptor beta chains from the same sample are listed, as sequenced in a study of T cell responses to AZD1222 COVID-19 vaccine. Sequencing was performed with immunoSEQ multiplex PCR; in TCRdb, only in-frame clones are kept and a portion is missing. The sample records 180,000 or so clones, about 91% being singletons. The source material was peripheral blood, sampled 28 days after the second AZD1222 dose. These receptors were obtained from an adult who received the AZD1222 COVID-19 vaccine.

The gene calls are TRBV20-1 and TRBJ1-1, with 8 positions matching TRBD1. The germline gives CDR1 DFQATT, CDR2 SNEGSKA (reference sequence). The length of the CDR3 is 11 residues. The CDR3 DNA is TGCACAGGGGGCGGGAGGGCTGAAGCTTTCTTT. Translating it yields CTGGGRAEAFF.

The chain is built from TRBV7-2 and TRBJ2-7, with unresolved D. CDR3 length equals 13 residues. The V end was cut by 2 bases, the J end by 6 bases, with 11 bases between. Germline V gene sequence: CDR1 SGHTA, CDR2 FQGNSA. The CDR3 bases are TGTGCCAGCAGCTTACCCCCGTCGTTCGAGCAGTACTTC. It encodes CASSLPPSFEQYF.